The 21 T cell receptor beta chains listed next were all sequenced from one sample in a study of vaccination and CD4 T cells after COVID-19. Sequenced with the Oncomine TCR Beta short-read assay was DNA taken from cultured CD4+ T cells. Using its own MiXCR run on the PCR reads, TCRdb lists one record per CDR3 protein. The sample lists approximately 27,000 distinct CDR3 sequences, roughly 38% seen once, with 3% to 4% in the top ten. The time point: late sampling 161 to 241 days after vaccination in three convalescent patients. The sample's treatment: roughly ten-day PBMC culture with coronavirus spike peptide pools or control peptides (ViraFEST assay). These receptors have no identified antigens. The source was CD4+ T cells from blood, cultured in vitro, collected about 7 months after SARS-CoV-2 vaccination. The source is a human donor who had recovered from COVID-19.

The V gene is TRBV2, the J gene TRBJ2-7; TRBD2 aligns across 10 bases. Germline V gene lookup returns CDR1 SNHLY and CDR2 FYNNEI. V was clipped by 7 bases and J by 2 bases; unmatched bases: 5. There are 14 residues in the CDR3. The CDR3 DNA reads TGTGCCAGCACCCAAGCGGGAGGGCCCTACGAGCAGTACTTC. Encoded protein: CASTQAGGPYEQYF.

This rearrangement joins TRBV6-1 to TRBJ2-3; TRBD1 agrees at 7 bases. This CDR3 is built from 15 residues. V lost 3 bases to trimming and J lost 3 bases; unmatched junction nucleotides: 6. CDR1 MNHNS and CDR2 SASEGT come from the germline V gene. CDR3 nucleotides: TGTGCCAGCAGTGATGGGACAGAATCTACAGATACGCAGTATTTT. As protein: CASSDGTESTDTQYF.

The rearrangement joins TRBV29-1 to TRBJ2-7; 7 nucleotides align to TRBD1. The CDR3 is made up of 12 amino acids. Germline trimming cut 4 bases from V and 0 bases from J; bases unmatched to any gene: 0. CDR1 is SQVTM and CDR2 is ANQGSEA in the germline V gene. CDR3: CSVGDSSYEQYF. The CDR3 DNA sequence: TGCAGCGTTGGGGACAGCTCCTACGAGCAGTACTTC.

This clonotype was seen only a few times. The chain joins TRBV20-1 to TRBJ2-3, with 8 bases identical to TRBD1. The V gene end was trimmed by 2 bases and the J gene end by 0 bases; junction bases not matched to a gene: 1. CDR1 is DFQATT, CDR2 SNEGSKA, per germline (reference sequence). This CDR3 region has 14 residues. The CDR3 here is CSARQGASTDTQYF. CDR3 nucleotide sequence: TGCAGTGCTAGACAGGGGGCGAGCACAGATACGCAGTATTTT.

The V call is TRBV29-1, the J call TRBJ2-3; possible D gene TRBD1, 5 bases. V was trimmed by 4 bases and J by 1 base, leaving 12 bases between them. The CDR3 totals 14 residues. Looked up from germline, CDR1 is SQVTM and CDR2 is ANQGSEA. CDR3: CSVVGVGRTDTQYF. The CDR3, as DNA: TGCAGCGTTGTTGGGGTGGGGCGCACAGATACGCAGTATTTT.

This clonotype has just a few counts. The rearrangement joins TRBV19 to TRBJ2-7; D not certain. V lost 5 bases and J lost 2, with 19 bases in between. This CDR3 is 16 amino acids long. In germline, CDR1 is LNHDA, CDR2 SQIVND (reference sequence). The CDR3 region has the DNA TGTGCCAGTAGTCCCGATCGTAGGCCTAATACCTACGAGCAGTACTTC. This sequence encodes CASSPDRRPNTYEQYF.

This clonotype was seen more than once but under ten times. The chain carries TRBV6-5 and TRBJ2-3; D gene uncertain. The V end lost 0 bases, the J end lost 0 bases, and 4 bases lay between the germline ends. The CDR3 extends over 14 amino acids. Germline V lookup: CDR1 MNHEY, CDR2 SVGAGI. The CDR3 region is CASSYSSSTDTQYF. The DNA for the CDR3 is TGTGCCAGCAGTTACTCTTCCAGCACAGATACGCAGTATTTT.

This clonotype was observed a few times. The V and J genes are TRBV6-1 and TRBJ2-4; 11 nucleotides line up with TRBD2. The CDR3 spans 16 residues. J gave up 0 bases and V 6 bases, and 4 bases lay outside the gene matches. Germline values: CDR1 MNHNS, CDR2 SASEGT. The DNA for the CDR3 is TGTGCCAGCAGGGTACTAGCGGGGGTAGCCAAAAACATTCAGTACTTC. It translates to CASRVLAGVAKNIQYF.

V is TRBV10-3 and J is TRBJ2-1, with a weak D call TRBD2 (5 bases). Germline-derived CDR1 and CDR2 are ENHRY and SYGVKD. With 0 bases removed from V and 3 bases from J, the gap between germline ends came to 12 bases. The CDR3 totals 16 residues. CDR3 protein: CAISESRLRVYNEQFF. The CDR3 nucleotides are TGTGCCATCAGTGAGTCGCGGTTGCGGGTCTACAATGAGCAGTTCTTC.

This clonotype has more than one count but fewer than ten. The chain joins TRBV7-2 to TRBJ2-7; 11 bases match TRBD2. V lost 2 bases, J lost 4 bases, and 10 bases stayed unmatched. Germline V gives CDR1 SGHTA, CDR2 FQGNSA. This CDR3 contains 17 residues. The CDR3, as DNA: TGTGCCAGCAGCTTATCCTCGTGGCTAGCGGGAGGATACGAGCAGTACTTC. Translated, it gives CASSLSSWLAGGYEQYF.

The chain carries TRBV28 and TRBJ2-5; D gene uncertain. CDR3 length: 11 residues. CDR1 is MDHEN, CDR2 SYDVKM, per germline. Trimming left V 1 base short and J 9 bases short, with 6 bases between. The CDR3 reads CASSLSWAQYF. CDR3 in DNA: TGTGCCAGCAGTTTATCTTGGGCCCAGTACTTC.

This clonotype was observed a few times. The V and J genes are TRBV27 and TRBJ2-7, with D unresolved. The CDR3 length is 10 residues. Germline loops: CDR1 MNHEY, CDR2 SMNVEV (reference sequence). V lost 4 bases and J 7 bases, leaving 5 bases between the germline ends. The CDR3 is CASSSKEQYF. DNA for the CDR3: TGTGCCAGCAGTTCCAAAGAGCAGTACTTC.

The V gene is TRBV10-3, the J gene TRBJ2-3; TRBD2 aligns across 12 bases. V lost 6 bases, J lost 5 bases, and 9 bases stayed unmatched. The CDR3 contains 16 residues. Germline V lookup: CDR1 ENHRY, CDR2 SYGVKD. The CDR3 DNA reads TGTGCCATCAGCCTAGCGGGAGGGCCCGGGGGAGATACGCAGTATTTT. Protein: CAISLAGGPGGDTQYF.

This clonotype ranks as medium-sized. The chain is built from TRBV7-3 and TRBJ1-6; no definite D call. CDR3 length: 15 residues. Germline CDR1 and CDR2: SGHTA and FQGTGA. Trimming pared 1 base from V and 7 bases from J, leaving 11 bases between. CDR3 in amino acids: CASSLNTAANSPLHF. Written as DNA, the CDR3 is TGTGCCAGCAGCTTAAACACCGCCGCAAATTCACCCCTCCACTTT.

The sample holds a few counts of this clonotype. The chain links TRBV10-3 to TRBJ2-1; 7 nucleotides align to TRBD2. With V trimmed by 9 bases and J by 2 bases, 7 bases remained unmatched. This CDR3 region has 14 residues. The germline V gene encodes CDR1 ENHRY and CDR2 SYGVKD. CDR3 nucleotides: TGTGCCATACACCCTAGCGGTACCTACAATGAGCAGTTCTTC. It yields the protein CAIHPSGTYNEQFF.

This chain connects TRBV2 to TRBJ2-3; D is perhaps TRBD1 (5 bases). The CDR3 has 13 amino acids. V dropped 7 bases and J dropped 2 bases, with 10 bases sitting between them. Germline CDR1 reads SNHLY; CDR2 reads FYNNEI. The CDR3 sequence is CASKDTFTDTQYF. The CDR3, as DNA: TGTGCCAGCAAGGACACCTTCACAGATACGCAGTATTTT.

The V gene is TRBV20-1, the J gene TRBJ2-5; TRBD1 matches 9 bases. The V gene end was trimmed by 3 bases and the J gene end by 5 bases; junction bases not matched to a gene: 7. Looked up from germline, CDR1 is DFQATT and CDR2 is SNEGSKA (reference sequence). This CDR3 region has 14 residues. The CDR3 DNA reads as TGCAGTGCTAGGGCCGGGACAGGGTCGGAGACCCAGTACTTC. Amino acid sequence: CSARAGTGSETQYF.

CDR3 in amino acids: CAWSVRGFLREQYF. The CDR3 nucleotides read TGTGCCTGGAGTGTAAGGGGGTTTCTTCGCGAGCAGTACTTC. The V and J genes are TRBV30 and TRBJ2-7; D is perhaps TRBD1 (6 bases). V was cut by 0 bases and J by 6 bases, with 15 bases left in between. In germline, CDR1 is GTSNPN, CDR2 SVGIG (reference sequence). This CDR3 is built from 14 residues. The entire variable domain, with the rest obtained from reference TRBV30 and TRBJ2-7, is as follows: SQTIHQWPATLVQPVGSPLSLECTVEGTSNPNLYWYRQAAGRGLQLLFYSVGIGQISSEVPQNLSASRPQDRQFILSSKKLLLSDSGFYLCAWSVRGFLREQYFGPGTRLTVT.

This clonotype was seen more than once but under ten times. The chain combines TRBV6-5 with TRBJ2-7, with D unresolved. Trimming took off 4 bases at V and 2 bases at J, with 9 bases between the two ends. This CDR3 has 13 residues. Germline V gene sequence: CDR1 MNHEY, CDR2 SVGAGI. The DNA of the CDR3 is TGTGCCAGCAGTTCGGCCACCGCCTACGAGCAGTACTTC. Encoded protein: CASSSATAYEQYF.

The CDR3 bases are TGTGCCATAAAGGGGGTAGGTAATTCACCCCTCCACTTT. Its translation: CAIKGVGNSPLHF. This chain uses TRBV10-3 with TRBJ1-6; the D gene is possibly TRBD1 (6 bases). Per the germline V gene, CDR1 is ENHRY and CDR2 is SYGVKD. The CDR3 loop spans 13 amino acids. V was cut by 9 bases and J by 6 bases, with 12 bases left in between.

This clonotype counts as medium-sized. The junction does not match germline at one end; this may be a read error. The chain joins TRBV20-1 to TRBJ1-5, with a tentative D call TRBD1 (5 bases). The germline gives CDR1 DFQATT, CDR2 SNEGSKA (reference sequence). This CDR3 spans 13 amino acids. The CDR3 region has the DNA TGCAGTGCCAGAGGCGGGGCCCAGCAGCCCCAGCATTTT. It codes for CSARGGAQQPQHF.